The 21 T cell receptor beta chains below all came from one sample that was sequenced in a study of OX40 agonist ivuxolimab in advanced cancers. Profiled with immunoSEQ multiplex PCR; TCRdb holds only in-frame clones, not every one. Of roughly 80,000 clones detected, about nine tenths appear once; the ten largest clones hold roughly 0.33%. The sequencing here drew on CD4+ or CD8+ T cells sorted from blood, taken in a trial of the OX40 agonist ivuxolimab. Source of these receptors: an adult with an advanced solid tumor such as melanoma, head and neck, liver or kidney cancer.

This sequence joins TRBV18 and TRBJ2-5, with a weak D call TRBD2 (6 bases). With the DNA end fitting TRBJ2-7 better, the J assignment may be wrong. Per germline, CDR1 KGHSH and CDR2 LQKENI. The CDR3 extends over 15 amino acids. CDR3 nucleotide sequence: TGTGCCAGCTCACCGGGGGGTGCCAGGAACTACGAGCAGTACTTC. Its protein is CASSPGGARNYEQYF.

The chain carries TRBV6-5 and TRBJ2-3; 10 nucleotides match TRBD1. Per germline, CDR1 MNHEY and CDR2 SVGAGI. The CDR3 is made up of 16 amino acids. The ends lost 4 bases at V and 2 bases at J; junction bases unmatched: 6. The DNA for the CDR3 is TGTGCCAGCAGTTCCGGGACAGGGGTCCCCACAGATACGCAGTATTTT. Encoded protein: CASSSGTGVPTDTQYF.

The gene calls are TRBV5-6 and TRBJ2-5; tentatively, D is TRBD1 (6 bases). The germline CDR1 and CDR2 sequences are SGHDT and YYEEEE. This CDR3 spans 15 amino acids. V was pared by 4 bases and J by 2 bases, with 15 bases between. In DNA, the CDR3 is TGTGCCAGCAGCCCCACAGGGTTTGGGCAAGAGACCCAGTACTTC. Encoded protein: CASSPTGFGQETQYF.

This rearrangement joins TRBV10-3 to TRBJ2-5, with 9 bases that match TRBD1. Per the germline V gene, CDR1 is ENHRY and CDR2 is SYGVKD. Trimming took 5 bases from V and 5 from J; bases not matched to a gene: 6. The CDR3 totals 14 residues. The CDR3 here is CAISPGQGFETQYF. DNA for the CDR3: TGTGCCATCAGTCCGGGACAGGGATTCGAGACCCAGTACTTC.

As for this clone: This same CDR3 is encoded by further DNA sequences in the sample. This rearrangement joins TRBV18 to TRBJ1-2; tentative D call: TRBD1 (6 bases). This CDR3 is 13 amino acids long. Germline V lookup: CDR1 KGHSH, CDR2 LQKENI. Trimming left V 3 bases short and J 8 bases short, with 13 bases between. The chain's CDR3 is CASSPDQGSGYTF. CDR3 nucleotide sequence: TGTGCCAGCTCACCGGACCAGGGGTCCGGCTACACCTTC.

The V call is TRBV2, the J call TRBJ2-1; D might be TRBD2 (6 bases). V dropped 9 bases and J dropped 3 bases, with 18 bases sitting between them. The CDR3 runs to 15 residues. The germline gives CDR1 SNHLY, CDR2 FYNNEI. CDR3 DNA sequence: TGTGCCAGTTTAGCCGCCGGGGGAATCTACAATGAGCAGTTCTTC. It yields the protein CASLAAGGIYNEQFF.

This chain links TRBV28 with TRBJ1-2, with D unclear. This CDR3 region has 12 residues. CDR1 and CDR2 (germline): MDHEN, SYDVKM. V lost 5 bases to trimming and J lost 2 bases, with 6 bases between them. In nucleotides, the CDR3 is TGTGCCAGCAGTCGGCAGAACTATGGCTACACCTTC. It translates to CASSRQNYGYTF.

The V call is TRBV30, the J call TRBJ1-6, with D uncertain. This CDR3 region has 16 residues. Looked up from germline, CDR1 is GTSNPN and CDR2 is SVGIG (reference sequence). V was trimmed by 4 bases and J by 0 bases, leaving 13 bases between them. The CDR3 here is CAWTPRISSYNSPLHF. The DNA of the CDR3 is TGTGCCTGGACTCCACGAATCAGCTCCTATAATTCACCCCTCCACTTT.

This chain links TRBV25-1 with TRBJ1-3; unclear D gene. V lost 6 bases, J lost 4 bases, and 10 bases lay in between. Per germline, CDR1 MGHDK and CDR2 SYGVNS. There are 13 residues in the CDR3. The CDR3 nucleotides are TGTGCCAGCAGCCACTCAGGCGGAAACACCATATATTTT. As protein: CASSHSGGNTIYF.

The gene calls are TRBV11-2 and TRBJ1-5, with 7 nucleotides matching TRBD1. The CDR3 totals 13 residues. Germline V gives CDR1 SGHAT, CDR2 FQNNGV. Germline trimming cut 4 bases from V and 5 bases from J; bases unmatched to any gene: 2. DNA for the CDR3: TGTGCCAGCAGCTCGCAGGGGGATCAGCCCCAGCATTTT. Protein product: CASSSQGDQPQHF.

The V and J genes are TRBV7-2 and TRBJ2-3; maybe TRBD2 (6 bases). Deletions cut 7 bases from V and 5 bases from J, with 10 bases between. In germline, CDR1 is SGHTA, CDR2 FQGNSA. The CDR3 extends over 12 amino acids. DNA of the CDR3: TGTGCCAGCACCCAAGCGGGAGATACGCAGTATTTT. Protein: CASTQAGDTQYF.

V and J are TRBV2 and TRBJ1-5; D is unresolved. Germline V gives CDR1 SNHLY, CDR2 FYNNEI. Trimming took off 7 bases at V and 5 bases at J, with 12 bases between the two ends. CDR3 length: 13 residues. The CDR3: CASNYNRDQPQHF. As DNA, the CDR3 is TGTGCCAGCAATTACAATAGGGATCAGCCCCAGCATTTT.

This chain uses TRBV4-3 with TRBJ2-1; D perhaps matches TRBD2 (5 bases). Germline V gives CDR1 LGHNA, CDR2 YSLEER. This CDR3 is 18 amino acids long. V dropped 0 bases and J dropped 0 bases, with 15 bases sitting between them. The CDR3 is CASSQDRFGKTSYNEQFF. CDR3 in DNA: TGCGCCAGCAGCCAAGATCGATTCGGGAAGACCTCCTACAATGAGCAGTTCTTC.

The CDR3: CASSLTTGDYGYTF. CDR3 sequence (DNA): TGCGCCAGCAGCTTGACGACAGGGGACTATGGCTACACCTTC. V usage is TRBV5-1 and J usage is TRBJ1-2; TRBD1 matches 8 bases. The length of the CDR3 is 14 residues. Trimming took 1 base from V and 3 from J; bases not matched to a gene: 2. The germline gives CDR1 SGHRS, CDR2 YFSETQ.

This clone was observed once. The gene calls are TRBV28 and TRBJ1-2, with D possibly matching TRBD1 (6 bases). The germline V gene encodes CDR1 MDHEN and CDR2 SYDVKM. Trimming removed 7 bases at V and 6 bases at J, with 27 bases between. The CDR3 extends over 17 amino acids. The CDR3 DNA reads TGTGCCAGCATCCAAGGGGGGGCCCCTCAAAGAGCTGATGGCTACACCTTC. Translation gives CASIQGGAPQRADGYTF.

V is TRBV6-1 and J is TRBJ2-1; D uncertain. This CDR3 is 16 amino acids long. The V end lost 4 bases, the J end lost 0 bases, and 13 bases lay between the germline ends. Germline CDR1 MNHNS, CDR2 SASEGT. The CDR3 DNA sequence: TGTGCCAGCAGTGTAAGACCCATTCGCTCCTACAATGAGCAGTTCTTC. This translates into CASSVRPIRSYNEQFF.

The V gene is TRBV7-2, the J gene TRBJ1-3, with unresolved D. V was pared by 2 bases and J by 2 bases, with 10 bases between. Germline-derived CDR1 and CDR2 are SGHTA and FQGNSA. This CDR3 has 15 amino acids. CDR3 sequence reads: CASSLSGGPGNTIYF. The CDR3 region has the DNA TGTGCCAGCAGCTTATCGGGAGGACCTGGAAACACCATATATTTT.

The genes are TRBV6-1 and TRBJ2-7; a weak D match, TRBD2 (6 bases). V was trimmed by 5 bases and J by 5 bases, leaving 19 bases between them. The V gene's germline CDR1 is MNHNS and CDR2 SASEGT. The CDR3 totals 15 residues. CDR3 loop: CASSPTRRGEDEQYV. CDR3 nucleotide sequence: TGTGCCAGCAGTCCGACACGGCGGGGTGAGGACGAGCAGTACGTC.

The chain combines TRBV2 with TRBJ1-6; D not certain. The CDR3 loop spans 14 amino acids. V was shortened by 6 bases and J by 7 bases, with 13 bases between the two germline ends. The germline V gene has CDR1 SNHLY and CDR2 FYNNEI. In DNA, the CDR3 is TGTGCCAGCAGGTCGACAAGGGTGAATTCACCCCTCCACTTT. It specifies CASRSTRVNSPLHF.

V and J are TRBV7-2 and TRBJ2-5; 10 bases fit TRBD2. TRBJ2-7 matches the DNA end more closely, so the J call is doubtful. The germline gives CDR1 SGHTA, CDR2 FQGNSA. This CDR3 is 14 amino acids long. The CDR3 nucleotides are TGTGCCAGCAGCTTATTGGGACTAGCGTTCGAGCAGTACTTC. It specifies CASSLLGLAFEQYF.

Here the CDR3 reads CASTSGYEQYF. CDR3 DNA sequence: TGTGCCAGTACTAGCGGCTACGAGCAGTACTTC. The chain uses TRBV19 and TRBJ2-7, with 7 bases lining up with TRBD2. The CDR3 is 11 amino acids. The germline CDR1 and CDR2 sequences are LNHDA and SQIVND (reference sequence). V lost 7 bases and J lost 3; bases outside the gene matches: 0.